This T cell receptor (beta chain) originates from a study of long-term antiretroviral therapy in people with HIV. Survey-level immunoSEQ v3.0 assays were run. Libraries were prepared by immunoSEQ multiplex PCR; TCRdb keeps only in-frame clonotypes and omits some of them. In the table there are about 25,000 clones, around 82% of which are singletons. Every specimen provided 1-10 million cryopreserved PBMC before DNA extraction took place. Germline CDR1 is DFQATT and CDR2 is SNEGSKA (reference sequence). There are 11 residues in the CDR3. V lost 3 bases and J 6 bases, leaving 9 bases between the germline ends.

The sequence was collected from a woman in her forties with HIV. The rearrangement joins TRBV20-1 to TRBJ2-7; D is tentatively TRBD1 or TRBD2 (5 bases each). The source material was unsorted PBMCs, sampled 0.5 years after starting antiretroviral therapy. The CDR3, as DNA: TGCAGTGCTAGCCCCGGGGCCGAGCAGTACTTC. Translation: CSASPGAEQYF.